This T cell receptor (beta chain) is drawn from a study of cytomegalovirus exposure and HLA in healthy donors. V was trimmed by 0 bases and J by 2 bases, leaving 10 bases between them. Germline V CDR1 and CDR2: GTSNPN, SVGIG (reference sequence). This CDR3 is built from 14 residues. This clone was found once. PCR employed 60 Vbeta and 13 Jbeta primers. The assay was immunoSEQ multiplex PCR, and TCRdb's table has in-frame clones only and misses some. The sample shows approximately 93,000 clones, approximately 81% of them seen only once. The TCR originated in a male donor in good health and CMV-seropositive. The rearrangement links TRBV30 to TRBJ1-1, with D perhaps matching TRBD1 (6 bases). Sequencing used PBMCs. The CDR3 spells CAWSVKGGNTEAFF. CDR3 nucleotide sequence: TGTGCCTGGAGTGTAAAAGGGGGTAACACTGAAGCTTTCTTT.